Below, one TCR beta chain is given with its context. The antigen is unknown. This entry is derived from a study of OX40 agonist ivuxolimab in advanced cancers. Study-wide findings and caveats: Low normalized T-cell clonal expansion was also seen in some nonresponders.

CDR3 length: 14 amino acids. Unmatched junction bases numbered 3, after V lost 5 bases and J lost 2 bases. Germline CDR1 is MNHNY and CDR2 is SVGAGI (reference sequence). Clones were read by immunoSEQ multiplex PCR, and TCRdb kept only the in-frame ones, dropping some. The profile shows about 60,000 clones, more than 85% of them singletons. This TCR was recovered from an adult with an advanced solid tumor such as melanoma, head and neck, liver or kidney cancer. This material consisted of CD4+ or CD8+ T cells sorted from blood, taken in a trial of the OX40 agonist ivuxolimab. The chain couples TRBV6-6 to TRBJ1-5, with 7 bases matching TRBD1. The DNA for the CDR3 is TGTGCCAGCAGTGGTGGGACAGGCAATCAGCCCCAGCATTTT. This encodes CASSGGTGNQPQHF.